This T cell receptor beta chain derives from a study of blood T cells in healthy people across ages. Germline CDR1 is MNHEY and CDR2 is SVGAGI. Trimming removed 6 bases from V and 7 bases from J, with 10 bases in between. The CDR3 covers 12 residues. With a J-beta primer mix and a sample-barcoded 5' primer, a second PCR ran about 6 to 11 cycles. TCRdb independently ran MiXCR on the 5' RACE reads; one entry per CDR3 protein. The table records hundreds of thousands of distinct CDR3 sequences, around 41% of them present only once. Sequenced sample: blood. The chain recombines TRBV6-5 with TRBJ2-1; D may be TRBD2 (5 bases). This sequence originates from a man at least 80 years old in good health. CDR3 loop: CASRTDYNEQFF. The CDR3 DNA is TGTGCCAGCAGGACCGACTATAATGAGCAGTTCTTC.